The 10 T cell receptor beta chains below come from one sample, sequenced in a study of technical replicates of blood from several donors. The protocol was immunoSEQ multiplex PCR, while the TCRdb copy is restricted to in-frame clones and leaves out a portion. The sample holds 100,000 or so clones, 85% to 95% seen once. The sequenced sample consisted of T cells isolated from PBMCs. The source of these receptors is a human donor in good health.

The rearrangement joins TRBV9 to TRBJ2-2, with a possible D match to TRBD2 (7 bases). The CDR3 is made up of 16 amino acids. Trimming shortened V by 5 bases and J by 1 base, and 15 bases separated the two germline ends. Germline loops: CDR1 SGDLS, CDR2 YYNGEE. The CDR3 is CASRSGASGNTGELFF. For the CDR3, the DNA is TGTGCCAGCAGATCGGGGGCTAGCGGGAACACCGGGGAGCTGTTTTTT. The variable domain in full, with the rest retrieved from reference TRBV9 and TRBJ2-2, is DSGVTQTPKHLITATGQRVTLRCSPRSGDLSVYWYQQSLDQGLQFLIQYYNGEERAKGNILERFSAQQFPDLHSELNLSSLELGDSALYFCASRSGASGNTGELFFGEGSRLTVL.

The chain recombines TRBV29-1 with TRBJ2-2; 9 positions match TRBD1. The germline gives CDR1 SQVTM, CDR2 ANQGSEA. The CDR3 length is 16 residues. V lost 1 base to trimming and J lost 1 base; unmatched junction nucleotides: 4. CDR3 DNA: TGCAGCGTTGAAGCTTGGGACAGGGAGAACACCGGGGAGCTGTTTTTT. Translated: CSVEAWDRENTGELFF.

The V call is TRBV2, the J call TRBJ2-7; no firm D call. Germline CDR1 is SNHLY and CDR2 is FYNNEI. The V end lost 7 bases, the J end lost 3 bases, and 13 bases lay between the germline ends. This CDR3 spans 13 amino acids. CDR3 nucleotide sequence: TGTGCCAGCAATACGATCGTCGGCTACGAGCAGTACTTC. This gives the protein CASNTIVGYEQYF.

The chain carries TRBV20-1 and TRBJ2-3; 8 positions agree with TRBD1. CDR1 is DFQATT and CDR2 is SNEGSKA in the germline V gene (reference sequence). This CDR3 is 11 amino acids long. The J segment lost 10 bases and the V segment lost 5 bases, leaving 5 bases of the junction unmatched. The CDR3 DNA reads TGCAGTGCTTCGACAGGGGCCTCGCAGTATTTT. Its protein product is CSASTGASQYF.

This chain uses TRBV28 with TRBJ2-3, with a weak D call TRBD2 (5 bases). V was pared by 6 bases and J by 4 bases, with 20 bases between. Germline V gene lookup returns CDR1 MDHEN and CDR2 SYDVKM. CDR3 length equals 16 residues. The CDR3 region has the DNA TGTGCCAGCAGCCCTTTGGTGGGAGAGGGCCCAGATACGCAGTATTTT. Translating gives CASSPLVGEGPDTQYF. The full variable domain, its missing parts supplied by reference TRBV28 and TRBJ2-3, is DVKVTQSSRYLVKRTGEKVFLECVQDMDHENMFWYRQDPGLGLRLIYFSYDVKMKEKGDIPEGYSVSREKKERFSLILESASTNQTSMYLCASSPLVGEGPDTQYFGPGTRLTVL.

The chain uses TRBV6-1 and TRBJ2-7; D is perhaps TRBD1 (6 bases). V lost 7 bases to trimming and J lost 4 bases, with 17 bases between them. CDR3 size: 14 residues. Germline CDR1 reads MNHNS; CDR2 reads SASEGT. CDR3 sequence: CASTREQGVYEQYF. The CDR3 nucleotides read TGTGCCAGCACCCGGGAACAGGGAGTATACGAGCAGTACTTC.

V gene TRBV10-1 combines with J gene TRBJ2-3; 8 nucleotides line up with TRBD2. The junction had 12 bases not matched to a gene; V was cut back by 7 bases and J by 3 bases. Germline V CDR1 and CDR2: WNHNN, SYGVQD (reference sequence). CDR3 size: 16 residues. CDR3 DNA sequence: TGCGCCAGCACCCGAGGAGCGGGAGATGTTACAGATACGCAGTATTTT. This codes for CASTRGAGDVTDTQYF.

This chain connects TRBV15 to TRBJ2-5; 7 bases align to TRBD2. The V gene end was trimmed by 0 bases and the J gene end by 5 bases; junction bases not matched to a gene: 9. This CDR3 is 16 amino acids long. CDR1 is LNHNV, CDR2 YYDKDF, per germline (reference sequence). The CDR3 DNA is TGTGCCACCAGCAGAGAGTACCGACTAGCTAAGGAGACCCAGTACTTC. Protein product: CATSREYRLAKETQYF.

This clone appeared a single time. V is TRBV19 and J is TRBJ2-1; TRBD2 matches 7 bases. The CDR3 is 13 amino acids. Germline CDR1 is LNHDA and CDR2 is SQIVND (reference sequence). V lost 3 bases and J lost 9; bases outside the gene matches: 5. Here the CDR3 DNA reads TGTGCCAGTAGTATTAGACTAGCAGGTGAGCAGTTCTTC. Translation: CASSIRLAGEQFF.

V gene TRBV19 combines with J gene TRBJ1-1; D is undetermined. The CDR3 consists of 15 residues. Germline values: CDR1 LNHDA, CDR2 SQIVND (reference sequence). V was clipped by 8 bases and J by 3 bases, with 19 bases between them. The CDR3 DNA sequence: TGTGCCAGTTATAAAACCGGGGTTTGGGACACTGAAGCTTTCTTT. It translates to CASYKTGVWDTEAFF. Full variable domain (missing parts from reference TRBV19 and TRBJ1-1): DGGITQSPKYLFRKEGQNVTLSCEQNLNHDAMYWYRQDPGQGLRLIYYSQIVNDFQKGDIAEGYSVSREKKESFPLTVTSAQKNPTAFYLCASYKTGVWDTEAFFGQGTRLTVV.